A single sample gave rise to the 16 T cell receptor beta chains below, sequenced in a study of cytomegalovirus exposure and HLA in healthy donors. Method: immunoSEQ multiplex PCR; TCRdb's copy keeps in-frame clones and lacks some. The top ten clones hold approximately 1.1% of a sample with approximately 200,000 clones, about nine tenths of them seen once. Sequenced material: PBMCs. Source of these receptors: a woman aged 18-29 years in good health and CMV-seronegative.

The chain's CDR3 is CASSIGSRGAGELFF. The CDR3 DNA follows: TGTGCCAGTAGTATAGGGTCCAGGGGCGCCGGGGAGCTGTTTTTT. The genes are TRBV19 and TRBJ2-2, with D possibly matching TRBD1 (6 bases). V dropped 1 base and J dropped 6 bases, with 12 bases sitting between them. The CDR3 spans 15 residues. The V gene's germline CDR1 is LNHDA and CDR2 SQIVND (reference sequence).

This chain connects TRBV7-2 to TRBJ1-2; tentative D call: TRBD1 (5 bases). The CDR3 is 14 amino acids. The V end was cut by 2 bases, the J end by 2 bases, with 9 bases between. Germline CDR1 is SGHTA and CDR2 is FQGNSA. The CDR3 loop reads CASSLISGNYGYTF. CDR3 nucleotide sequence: TGTGCCAGCAGCTTAATTTCAGGGAACTATGGCTACACCTTC.

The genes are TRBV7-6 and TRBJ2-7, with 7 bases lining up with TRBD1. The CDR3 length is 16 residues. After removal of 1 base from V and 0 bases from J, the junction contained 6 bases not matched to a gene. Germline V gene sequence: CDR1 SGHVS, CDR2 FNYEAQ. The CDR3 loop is CASSLGKRQGSYEQYF. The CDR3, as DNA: TGTGCCAGCAGCTTAGGGAAGCGACAGGGCTCCTACGAGCAGTACTTC.

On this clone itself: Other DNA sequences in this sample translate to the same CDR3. As DNA, the CDR3 is TGTGCCACCAGCAGACCCGAGATGGGGACGGGGGCTGAAGCTTTCTTT. Its translation is CATSRPEMGTGAEAFF. The chain recombines TRBV15 with TRBJ1-1; possible D gene TRBD1, 5 bases. CDR3 length: 16 residues. Trimming took off 2 bases at V and 6 bases at J, with 19 bases between the two ends. From germline, CDR1 is LNHNV and CDR2 YYDKDF (reference sequence).

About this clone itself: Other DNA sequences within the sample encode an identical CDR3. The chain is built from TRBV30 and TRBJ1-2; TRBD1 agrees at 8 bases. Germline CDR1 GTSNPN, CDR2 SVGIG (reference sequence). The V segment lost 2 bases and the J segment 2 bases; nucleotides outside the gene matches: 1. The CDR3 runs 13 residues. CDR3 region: CAWSRTGNYGYTF. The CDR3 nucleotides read TGTGCCTGGAGTCGGACAGGGAACTATGGCTACACCTTC.

The CDR3: CAWSFSSGYEQYF. The CDR3 nucleotides are TGTGCCTGGAGTTTCTCTAGCGGTTACGAGCAGTACTTC. The chain employs TRBV30 and TRBJ2-7, with 7 bases matching TRBD2. Germline trimming cut 2 bases from V and 4 bases from J; bases unmatched to any gene: 5. Looked up from germline, CDR1 is GTSNPN and CDR2 is SVGIG (reference sequence). This CDR3 has 13 amino acids.

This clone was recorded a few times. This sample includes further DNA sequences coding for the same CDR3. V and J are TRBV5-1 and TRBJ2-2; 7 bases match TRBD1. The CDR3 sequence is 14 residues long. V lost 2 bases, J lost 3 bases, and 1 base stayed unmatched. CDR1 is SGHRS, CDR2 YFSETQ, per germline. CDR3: CASSFTGDTGELFF. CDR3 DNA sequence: TGCGCCAGCAGCTTCACAGGGGACACCGGGGAGCTGTTTTTT.

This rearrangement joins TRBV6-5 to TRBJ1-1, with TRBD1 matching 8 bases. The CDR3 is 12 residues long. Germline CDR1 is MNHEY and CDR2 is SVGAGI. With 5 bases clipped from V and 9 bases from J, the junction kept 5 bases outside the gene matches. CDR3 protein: CASSRDRIKAFF. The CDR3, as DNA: TGTGCCAGCAGTCGGGACAGGATCAAAGCTTTCTTT.

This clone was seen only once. The CDR3 loop reads CASSWPGTSLEEQYF. CDR3 in DNA: TGTGCCAGCAGCTGGCCCGGGACTAGTCTAGAAGAGCAGTACTTC. The chain carries TRBV5-4 and TRBJ2-7; TRBD2 aligns across 8 bases. This CDR3 has 15 amino acids. The germline CDR1 and CDR2 sequences are SGHNT and YYREEE (reference sequence). The V and J ends lost 3 bases and 7 bases, in that order; junction bases with no gene match: 12.

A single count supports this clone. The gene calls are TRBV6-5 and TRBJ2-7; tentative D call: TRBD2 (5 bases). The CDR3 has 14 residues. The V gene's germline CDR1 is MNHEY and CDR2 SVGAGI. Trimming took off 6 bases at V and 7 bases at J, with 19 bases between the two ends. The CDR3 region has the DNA TGTGCCAGCAGGAAACTAGAAGCCCGTACGGAGCAGTACTTC. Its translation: CASRKLEARTEQYF.

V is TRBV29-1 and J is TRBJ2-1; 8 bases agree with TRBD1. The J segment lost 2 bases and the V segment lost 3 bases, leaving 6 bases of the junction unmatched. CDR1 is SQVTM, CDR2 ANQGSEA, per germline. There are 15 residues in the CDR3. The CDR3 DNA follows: TGCAGCGTTGAGACAGGGGACGACGCCTACAATGAGCAGTTCTTC. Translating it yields CSVETGDDAYNEQFF.

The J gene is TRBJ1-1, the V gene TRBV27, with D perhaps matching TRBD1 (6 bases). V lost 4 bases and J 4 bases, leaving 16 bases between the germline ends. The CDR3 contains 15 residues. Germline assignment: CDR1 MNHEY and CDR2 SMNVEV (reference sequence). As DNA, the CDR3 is TGTGCCAGCAGTTCGCTTTACAGGGTTGGCACTGAAGCTTTCTTT. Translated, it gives CASSSLYRVGTEAFF.

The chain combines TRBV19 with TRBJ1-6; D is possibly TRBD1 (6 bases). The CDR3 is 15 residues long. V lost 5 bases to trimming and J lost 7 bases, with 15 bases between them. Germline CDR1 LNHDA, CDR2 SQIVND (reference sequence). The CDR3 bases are TGTGCCAGTAGTGGGGGGCGGGGGGGGAATTCACCCCTCCACTTT. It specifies CASSGGRGGNSPLHF.

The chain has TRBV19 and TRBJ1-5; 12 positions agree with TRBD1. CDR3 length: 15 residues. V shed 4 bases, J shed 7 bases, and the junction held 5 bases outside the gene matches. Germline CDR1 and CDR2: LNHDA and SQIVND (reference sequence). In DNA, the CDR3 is TGTGCCAGTAGTACCGGGACAGGGGGCGGGCAGCCCCAGCATTTT. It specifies CASSTGTGGGQPQHF.

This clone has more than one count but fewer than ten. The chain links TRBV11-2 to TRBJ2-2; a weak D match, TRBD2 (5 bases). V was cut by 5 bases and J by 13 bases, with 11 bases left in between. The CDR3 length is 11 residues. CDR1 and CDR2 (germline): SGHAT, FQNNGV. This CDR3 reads CASSHWSGLFF. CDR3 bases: TGTGCCAGCAGCCATTGGAGCGGGCTGTTTTTT.

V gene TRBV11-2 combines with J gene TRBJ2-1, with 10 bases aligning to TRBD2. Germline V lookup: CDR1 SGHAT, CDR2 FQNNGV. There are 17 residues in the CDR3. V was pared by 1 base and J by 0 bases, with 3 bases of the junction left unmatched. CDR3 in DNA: TGTGCCAGCAGCTTAGGGAGCGGGAGGGCCTCCTACAATGAGCAGTTCTTC. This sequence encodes CASSLGSGRASYNEQFF.